This TCR beta chain was sequenced for a study of graft-versus-host responses after intestinal transplantation. The V gene's germline CDR1 is SNHLY and CDR2 FYNNEI. This CDR3 comprises 12 residues. Trimming cost V 7 bases and J 7 bases, with 14 bases left between them. The protocol was immunoSEQ multiplex PCR, while the TCRdb copy is restricted to in-frame clones and leaves out a portion. The top ten hold more than 2.5% of the sample, which has 55,000 to 70,000 clones, around nine tenths seen once. The sample in question was PBMCs, obtained around 120 days after intestinal transplantation. The sequence derives from a human patient who received an intestinal transplant, so some T cells may come from the graft donor. The chain recombines TRBV2 with TRBJ2-7; D is perhaps TRBD2 (6 bases). The CDR3 DNA reads as TGTGCCAGCATACGGGGCGGGAAGGAGCAGTACTTC. Amino acids: CASIRGGKEQYF.